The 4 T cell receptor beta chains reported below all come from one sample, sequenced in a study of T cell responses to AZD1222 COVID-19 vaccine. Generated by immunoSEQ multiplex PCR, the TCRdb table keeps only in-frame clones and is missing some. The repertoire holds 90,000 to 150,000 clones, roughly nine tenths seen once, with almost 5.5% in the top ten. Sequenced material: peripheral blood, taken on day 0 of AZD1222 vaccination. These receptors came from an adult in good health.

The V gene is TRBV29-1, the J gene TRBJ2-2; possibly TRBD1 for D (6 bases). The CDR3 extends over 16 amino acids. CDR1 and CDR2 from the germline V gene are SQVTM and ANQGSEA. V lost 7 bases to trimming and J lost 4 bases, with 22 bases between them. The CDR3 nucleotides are TGCAGCGCTGAGCCAGGGCCAGGGGCAGGCACCGGGGAGCTGTTTTTT. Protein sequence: CSAEPGPGAGTGELFF.

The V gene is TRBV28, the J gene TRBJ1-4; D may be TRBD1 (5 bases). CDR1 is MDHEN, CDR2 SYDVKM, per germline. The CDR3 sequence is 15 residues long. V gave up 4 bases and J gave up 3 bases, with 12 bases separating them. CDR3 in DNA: TGTGCCAGCAGTTCCGGGGGGTACGCTAATGAAAAACTGTTTTTT. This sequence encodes CASSSGGYANEKLFF.

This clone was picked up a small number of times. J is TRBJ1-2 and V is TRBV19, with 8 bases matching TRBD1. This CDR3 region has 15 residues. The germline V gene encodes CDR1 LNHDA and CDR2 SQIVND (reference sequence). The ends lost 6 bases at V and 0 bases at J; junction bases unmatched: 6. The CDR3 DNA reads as TGTGCCAGTAGAAATACAGGGGGTGCTAACTATGGCTACACCTTC. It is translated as CASRNTGGANYGYTF.

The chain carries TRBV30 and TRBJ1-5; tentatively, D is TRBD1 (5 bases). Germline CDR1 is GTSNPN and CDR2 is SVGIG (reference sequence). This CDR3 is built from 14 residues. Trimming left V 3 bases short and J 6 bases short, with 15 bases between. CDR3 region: CAWSQGPIAQPQHF. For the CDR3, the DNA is TGTGCCTGGAGCCAGGGACCGATAGCTCAGCCCCAGCATTTT.